The entry that follows covers one T cell receptor (beta chain) sequence. This entry belongs to a study of blood T cell repertoires in COVID-19. As for the study in general: The cDNA or gDNA used as material had been derived from T cells, B-cell-depleted T cells, or PBMCs.

Germline V gene lookup returns CDR1 SGHTA and CDR2 FQGNSA. V gave up 6 bases and J gave up 4 bases; unmatched junction bases: 13. The CDR3 extends over 17 amino acids. Original data processing: Estimated nucleated cell counts came from reference gene primer amplification. Measured with immunoSEQ multiplex PCR; TCRdb has only the in-frame clones, and not every one. The V and J calls and the clone size are those of that table, but D and trimming were determined from the DNA. The sample shows tens of thousands of clones, 86% of them seen only once. The chain combines TRBV7-2 with TRBJ1-2; 11 nucleotides match TRBD1. The receptor's source is a man between 35 and 55 years old with acute or convalescent COVID-19. The sample taken for sequencing was peripheral blood. The CDR3 nucleotides are TGTGCCAGCAGACCACCCCATTCTGGACAGGGGGCCTATGGCTACACCTTC. It is translated as CASRPPHSGQGAYGYTF.